This entry lists 28 T cell receptor beta chains sequenced from one sample in a study of blood T cell repertoires in COVID-19. Clones were sequenced by immunoSEQ multiplex PCR, and TCRdb holds only the in-frame ones, with some missing. The profile covers around 200,000 clones, with over 80% appearing a single time and around 6.3% taken by the ten largest. Material: peripheral blood. These receptors were taken from a middle-aged woman with COVID-19, enrolled during active disease.

Only a few counts were recorded for this clone. This chain uses TRBV9 with TRBJ1-2, with D possibly matching TRBD1 (6 bases). The V gene's germline CDR1 is SGDLS and CDR2 YYNGEE. Trimming shortened V by 6 bases and J by 8 bases, and 20 bases separated the two germline ends. The CDR3 totals 14 residues. CDR3 loop: CASNQGGSGEGYTF. The CDR3 DNA sequence: TGTGCCAGCAACCAAGGGGGTTCAGGGGAGGGCTACACCTTC.

CDR3 protein: CASSLALGRATEAFF. The CDR3 DNA is TGTGCCAGCAGCTTAGCCTTGGGCAGGGCCACTGAAGCTTTCTTT. The chain joins TRBV7-6 to TRBJ1-1, with D maybe TRBD1 (5 bases). The CDR3 totals 15 residues. V was clipped by 0 bases and J by 4 bases, with 12 bases between them. Germline loops: CDR1 SGHVS, CDR2 FNYEAQ.

The genes are TRBV4-2 and TRBJ2-7; D perhaps matches TRBD2 (6 bases). The V end was cut by 5 bases, the J end by 1 base, with 12 bases between. CDR1 and CDR2 (germline): LGHNA, YNFKEQ. This CDR3 region has 14 residues. DNA for the CDR3: TGTGCCAGCAGCTCCTTGGGGGGTTCCTACGAGCAGTACTTC. As protein: CASSSLGGSYEQYF.

The rearrangement uses TRBV2 and TRBJ2-1, with D tentatively TRBD2 (6 bases). CDR3 size: 15 residues. With 3 bases removed from V and 7 bases from J, the gap between germline ends came to 16 bases. The germline V gene encodes CDR1 SNHLY and CDR2 FYNNEI. The CDR3 sequence: CASSDAGQGGNEQFF. In DNA, the CDR3 is TGTGCCAGCAGTGACGCGGGGCAGGGAGGAAATGAGCAGTTCTTC.

V usage is TRBV2 and J usage is TRBJ1-1, with a tentative D call TRBD1 (5 bases). From germline, CDR1 is SNHLY and CDR2 FYNNEI. The V and J ends lost 4 bases and 1 base respectively, with 16 bases between them. This CDR3 is 16 amino acids long. The CDR3 DNA reads as TGTGCCAGCAGTGTACGTCGGCCCGGACAGAACACTGAAGCTTTCTTT. Protein product: CASSVRRPGQNTEAFF.

J is TRBJ1-4 and V is TRBV5-1; a possible D gene is TRBD1 (6 bases). This CDR3 has 14 residues. V was cut by 2 bases and J by 6 bases, with 11 bases left in between. Germline-derived CDR1 and CDR2 are SGHRS and YFSETQ. CDR3 DNA sequence: TGCGCCAGCAGCTTAAGGGGGTCTGATGAAAAACTGTTTTTT. It codes for CASSLRGSDEKLFF.

This chain uses TRBV9 with TRBJ2-3, with a possible D match to TRBD2 (7 bases). CDR1 and CDR2 (germline): SGDLS, YYNGEE. With 4 bases removed from V and 3 bases from J, the gap between germline ends came to 15 bases. The CDR3 is made up of 15 amino acids. The CDR3 loop is CASSRSGGRTDTQYF. CDR3 bases: TGTGCCAGCAGCAGATCGGGGGGCCGAACAGATACGCAGTATTTT.

V and J are TRBV7-6 and TRBJ2-1; 12 bases match TRBD2. This CDR3 contains 19 residues. Per the germline V gene, CDR1 is SGHVS and CDR2 is FNYEAQ. V lost 1 base, J lost 2 bases, and 9 bases stayed unmatched. CDR3 in amino acids: CASSLEASGGAPTYNEQFF. CDR3 coding DNA: TGTGCCAGCAGCTTAGAGGCTAGCGGGGGGGCCCCTACCTACAATGAGCAGTTCTTC.

The chain combines TRBV9 with TRBJ1-4; 9 bases agree with TRBD1. Germline V gene sequence: CDR1 SGDLS, CDR2 YYNGEE. The CDR3 covers 15 residues. Trimming removed 5 bases from V and 3 bases from J; junction bases left unmatched: 5. CDR3 coding DNA: TGTGCCAGCAGTCAAACAGGGGGCTCTAATGAAAAACTGTTTTTT. Its protein is CASSQTGGSNEKLFF.

The chain joins TRBV19 to TRBJ1-4, with D hard to call. CDR1 and CDR2 (germline): LNHDA, SQIVND (reference sequence). The CDR3 length is 18 residues. V lost 1 base to trimming and J lost 4 bases, with 19 bases between them. In nucleotides, the CDR3 is TGTGCCAGTAGTATAGTCGGGCGATCGTCTGGAGGTAATGAAAAACTGTTTTTT. The encoded protein is CASSIVGRSSGGNEKLFF. Drawing the rest from reference TRBV19 and TRBJ1-4, the complete variable domain is DGGITQSPKYLFRKEGQNVTLSCEQNLNHDAMYWYRQDPGQGLRLIYYSQIVNDFQKGDIAEGYSVSREKKESFPLTVTSAQKNPTAFYLCASSIVGRSSGGNEKLFFGSGTQLSVL.

This clone was observed a single time. The chain employs TRBV27 and TRBJ2-1; no reliable D call. The CDR3 spans 16 residues. Between the trimmed V and J ends, which lost 3 bases and 4 bases, there was a span of 16 bases. Per germline, CDR1 MNHEY and CDR2 SMNVEV (reference sequence). CDR3 nucleotides: TGTGCCAGCAGTTTTGCCCGACACCAACTTTACAATGAGCAGTTCTTC. Its protein product is CASSFARHQLYNEQFF.

The chain combines TRBV21-1 with TRBJ2-2; the tabulated D call, TRBD1, remains unverified against the DNA. TRBV21-1 is noted as a pseudogene. The CDR3 length is 19 residues. The CDR3 sequence: CASSLLVYGTGANTGELFF. The CDR3 DNA reads as TGTGCCAGCAGCCTCCTTGTTTACGGGACAGGAGCGAACACCGGGGAGCTGTTTTTT.

The J gene is TRBJ1-2, the V gene TRBV27; no clear D gene. This CDR3 spans 14 amino acids. Germline V gene data show CDR1 as MNHEY and CDR2 as SMNVEV (reference sequence). V lost 2 bases to trimming and J lost 3 bases, with 10 bases between them. CDR3 in amino acids: CASSLTHGDYGYTF. DNA for the CDR3: TGTGCCAGCAGTTTAACCCACGGGGACTATGGCTACACCTTC.

The chain couples TRBV5-1 to TRBJ1-3; D is perhaps TRBD1 (6 bases). The CDR3 is 14 residues long. Trimming took 2 bases from V and 4 from J, leaving 10 bases between them. Germline V lookup: CDR1 SGHRS, CDR2 YFSETQ. CDR3 nucleotide sequence: TGCGCCAGCAGCTTATGGGGGCCGGGAAACACCATATATTTT. Encoded protein: CASSLWGPGNTIYF.

The CDR3 here is CASSPSRSYAEEKLFF. CDR3 in DNA: TGTGCCAGCAGTCCGTCCCGTTCTTATGCAGAAGAAAAACTGTTTTTT. V usage is TRBV28 and J usage is TRBJ1-4; D is uncertain. Trimming removed 5 bases at V and 8 bases at J, with 21 bases between. Germline V gives CDR1 MDHEN, CDR2 SYDVKM. CDR3 length: 16 residues.

This clone was seen a few times. The V gene is TRBV10-3, the J gene TRBJ1-5; tentative D call: TRBD1 (5 bases). This CDR3 is 15 amino acids long. Per germline, CDR1 ENHRY and CDR2 SYGVKD. V was cut by 0 bases and J by 7 bases, with 13 bases left in between. In nucleotides, the CDR3 is TGTGCCATCAGTGAGTCGGGGACTCATTACCAGCCCCAGCATTTT. Its protein is CAISESGTHYQPQHF.

The chain combines TRBV7-3 with TRBJ2-2; TRBD1 matches 7 bases. This CDR3 has 15 amino acids. CDR1 and CDR2 (germline): SGHTA, FQGTGA. After removal of 4 bases from V and 4 bases from J, the junction contained 6 bases not matched to a gene. The CDR3 DNA reads as TGTGCCAGCAGCTGGATGGGGACAGCCACCGGGGAGCTGTTTTTT. This encodes CASSWMGTATGELFF. The whole variable domain, filled in from reference TRBV7-3 and TRBJ2-2, reads GAGVSQTPSNKVTEKGKYVELRCDPISGHTALYWYRQSLGQGPEFLIYFQGTGAADDSGLPNDRFFAVRPEGSVSTLKIQRTERGDSAVYLCASSWMGTATGELFFGEGSRLTVL.

The chain has TRBV2 and TRBJ1-4; TRBD1 agrees at 7 bases. With V trimmed by 6 bases and J by 5 bases, 12 bases remained unmatched. Germline loops: CDR1 SNHLY, CDR2 FYNNEI. CDR3 length: 16 residues. For the CDR3, the DNA is TGTGCCAGCAGGCGGACAGGAGACGAGTTAAATGAAAAACTGTTTTTT. It specifies CASRRTGDELNEKLFF.

This clone has a single count. The chain combines TRBV5-1 with TRBJ1-6; 7 nucleotides align to TRBD1. The length of the CDR3 is 11 residues. After removal of 0 bases from V and 15 bases from J, the junction contained 0 bases not matched to a gene. The germline CDR1 and CDR2 sequences are SGHRS and YFSETQ. The CDR3: CASSLGQGLHF. In DNA form, the CDR3 reads TGCGCCAGCAGCTTGGGACAGGGCCTCCACTTT. Looking up the rest from reference TRBV5-1 and TRBJ1-6 gives the full variable domain: KAGVTQTPRYLIKTRGQQVTLSCSPISGHRSVSWYQQTPGQGLQFLFEYFSETQRNKGNFPGRFSGRQFSNSRSEMNVSTLELGDSALYLCASSLGQGLHFGNGTRLTVT.

The gene calls are TRBV5-1 and TRBJ1-6; 12 bases are shared with TRBD1. The V gene end was trimmed by 2 bases and the J gene end by 10 bases; junction bases not matched to a gene: 4. Germline CDR1 reads SGHRS; CDR2 reads YFSETQ. This CDR3 has 15 amino acids. The CDR3 loop reads CASSLAGQGASPLHF. In nucleotides, the CDR3 is TGCGCCAGCAGCTTAGCGGGACAGGGGGCCTCACCCCTCCACTTT. The variable domain in full, with the rest retrieved from reference TRBV5-1 and TRBJ1-6, is KAGVTQTPRYLIKTRGQQVTLSCSPISGHRSVSWYQQTPGQGLQFLFEYFSETQRNKGNFPGRFSGRQFSNSRSEMNVSTLELGDSALYLCASSLAGQGASPLHFGNGTRLTVT.

V usage is TRBV2 and J usage is TRBJ2-7; 11 nucleotides align to TRBD2. The CDR3 loop spans 16 amino acids. Germline V lookup: CDR1 SNHLY, CDR2 FYNNEI. The trim removed 4 bases at V and 2 bases at J, leaving 7 bases unmatched. DNA for the CDR3: TGTGCCAGCAGTGGCATGACTAGCGGGGATACCTACGAGCAGTACTTC. Protein: CASSGMTSGDTYEQYF.

The J gene is TRBJ2-1, the V gene TRBV19, with 9 bases fitting TRBD1. J lost 8 bases, V lost 9 bases, and 2 bases had no gene match. Germline values: CDR1 LNHDA, CDR2 SQIVND (reference sequence). This CDR3 comprises 11 residues. As DNA, the CDR3 is TGTGCCAGCGGGACAGGGCATGAGCAGTTCTTC. Its protein is CASGTGHEQFF.

The chain combines TRBV29-1 with TRBJ1-6, with D possibly being TRBD1 (6 bases). The germline gives CDR1 SQVTM, CDR2 ANQGSEA. Trimming stripped 4 bases from V and 6 bases from J, with 19 bases between. This CDR3 has 16 amino acids. CDR3 sequence: CSVAGGAVMGNSPLHF. DNA for the CDR3: TGCAGCGTTGCTGGGGGCGCGGTGATGGGTAATTCACCCCTCCACTTT.

The V gene is TRBV28, the J gene TRBJ2-5, with TRBD2 as a possible D gene (6 bases). Trimming took off 7 bases at V and 5 bases at J, with 11 bases between the two ends. The CDR3 is 12 residues long. CDR1 and CDR2 (germline): MDHEN, SYDVKM. The CDR3 protein is CASKIGRETQYF. DNA of the CDR3: TGTGCCAGCAAGATAGGGAGGGAGACCCAGTACTTC.

This clone was detected a few times. V usage is TRBV10-3 and J usage is TRBJ2-5; D possibly corresponds to TRBD1 (5 bases). Germline values: CDR1 ENHRY, CDR2 SYGVKD. The V gene lost 6 bases and the J gene lost 2 bases, with 13 bases spanning the gap. The CDR3 length is 14 residues. CDR3 protein: CAISQTAYQETQYF. The CDR3 DNA reads TGTGCCATCAGCCAGACAGCGTATCAAGAGACCCAGTACTTC.

The gene calls are TRBV7-2 and TRBJ2-5; D might be TRBD2 (7 bases). The CDR3 contains 16 residues. V lost 5 bases to trimming and J lost 2 bases, with 18 bases between them. Germline values: CDR1 SGHTA, CDR2 FQGNSA. The CDR3 loop is CASSPFLGGAQETQYF. The CDR3 nucleotides are TGTGCCAGCAGCCCCTTTCTGGGGGGGGCTCAAGAGACCCAGTACTTC.

The chain has TRBV24-1 and TRBJ2-5, with TRBD2 identical over 9 bases. J lost 3 bases, V lost 1 base, and 5 bases had no gene match. CDR3 size: 16 residues. The germline V gene has CDR1 KGHDR and CDR2 SFDVKD. The CDR3: CATSDLGGLAKETQYF. The CDR3 DNA follows: TGTGCCACCAGTGATTTAGGTGGACTAGCGAAAGAGACCCAGTACTTC.

The chain couples TRBV6-1 to TRBJ2-3, with 7 bases that match TRBD2. With V trimmed by 0 bases and J by 7 bases, 4 bases remained unmatched. The CDR3 runs 14 residues. Per the germline V gene, CDR1 is MNHNS and CDR2 is SASEGT. The CDR3 DNA sequence: TGTGCCAGCAGTGAAGCGGGGGGGTTGAATACGCAGTATTTT. It yields the protein CASSEAGGLNTQYF.